The text below deals with one TCR beta chain. Clones were sequenced by immunoSEQ multiplex PCR, and TCRdb holds only the in-frame ones, with some missing. The sample lists around 100,000 clones; roughly 89% were seen once. The data were obtained in a study of blood T cell repertoires in COVID-19. Overall study: There were acute and convalescent COVID-19 samples, and they came from the United States, Italy and Spain.

The CDR3 totals 16 residues. V lost 6 bases, J lost 1 base, and 12 bases stayed unmatched. CDR1 is LNHDA and CDR2 is SQIVND in the germline V gene (reference sequence). The chain links TRBV19 to TRBJ2-7, with 7 bases aligning to TRBD1. The sample taken for sequencing was peripheral blood. The sequence was obtained from a man between 60 and 70 years old with COVID-19, enrolled during active disease. CDR3 sequence reads: CASRGAGTAASYEQYF. DNA for the CDR3: TGTGCCAGTAGAGGGGCCGGGACAGCAGCGTCCTACGAGCAGTACTTC.